The 26 T cell receptor beta chains below come from one sample, sequenced in a study of blood T cell repertoires in COVID-19. The method was immunoSEQ multiplex PCR; TCRdb's version includes in-frame clones alone and lacks a portion of them. Of about 170,000 clones in the sample, around 67% were seen once. The material sequenced was peripheral blood. The source of these receptors is a woman of 80 years or more with acute or convalescent COVID-19.

CDR3 in amino acids: CASSLAQESPLHF. The CDR3 nucleotides read TGCGCCAGCAGCTTGGCACAGGAGTCACCCCTCCACTTT. The gene calls are TRBV5-1 and TRBJ1-6; tentatively, D is TRBD1 (5 bases). Germline V gene data show CDR1 as SGHRS and CDR2 as YFSETQ. Trimming removed 0 bases from V and 10 bases from J, with 8 bases in between. The CDR3 is 13 residues long.

The CDR3 DNA sequence: TGCGCCAGCAGCCAAGGGGGGGACAGGGGGCTTGGCTACACCTTC. Protein: CASSQGGDRGLGYTF. The J gene is TRBJ1-2, the V gene TRBV4-3, with 12 bases fitting TRBD1. V lost 1 base and J lost 7; bases outside the gene matches: 4. The CDR3 totals 15 residues. Looked up from germline, CDR1 is LGHNA and CDR2 is YSLEER.

This sequence joins TRBV6-6 and TRBJ2-3, with 10 positions matching TRBD1. V dropped 5 bases and J dropped 1; count of bases not matched to a gene: 9. CDR3 size: 17 residues. The germline V gene has CDR1 MNHNY and CDR2 SVGAGI (reference sequence). The CDR3 loop is CASSPGTGVGGTDTQYF. CDR3 DNA sequence: TGTGCCAGCAGTCCCGGGACAGGGGTAGGAGGCACAGATACGCAGTATTTT.

The chain employs TRBV14 and TRBJ2-2; TRBD1 aligns across 9 bases. CDR1 is SGHDN and CDR2 is FVKESK in the germline V gene. This CDR3 has 18 residues. Trimming took 1 base from V and 6 from J; bases not matched to a gene: 12. The CDR3 DNA reads as TGTGCCAGCAGCCAAGTACCCGGGACAGGGTTAGTCGCCGGGGAGCTGTTTTTT. This encodes CASSQVPGTGLVAGELFF.

The rearrangement uses TRBV7-8 and TRBJ1-6, with 7 bases matching TRBD1. There are 16 residues in the CDR3. Germline V gene data show CDR1 as SGHVS and CDR2 as FQNEAQ. The V gene end was trimmed by 5 bases and the J gene end by 4 bases; junction bases not matched to a gene: 8. The CDR3 spells CASSVGQRLYNSPLHF. CDR3 sequence (DNA): TGTGCCAGCAGCGTGGGACAGCGACTTTATAATTCACCCCTCCACTTT.

This clone was observed a handful of times. This rearrangement joins TRBV6-5 to TRBJ1-1; D unresolved. The V gene lost 6 bases and the J gene lost 3 bases, with 14 bases spanning the gap. The CDR3 has 14 amino acids. The germline V gene encodes CDR1 MNHEY and CDR2 SVGAGI. The CDR3 DNA is TGTGCCAGCAGCCGGCCTTCCGGAGACACTGAAGCTTTCTTT. Translated, it gives CASSRPSGDTEAFF.

V gene TRBV11-3 combines with J gene TRBJ2-3; D is uncertain. This CDR3 comprises 13 residues. Germline CDR1 and CDR2: SGHNT and YENEEA. V was pared by 3 bases and J by 0 bases, with 4 bases between. The CDR3: CASSFLSTDTQYF. The CDR3 DNA follows: TGTGCCAGCAGCTTTCTTAGCACAGATACGCAGTATTTT. Together with reference TRBV11-3 and TRBJ2-3, the CDR3 gives the full variable domain: EAGVVQSPRYKIIEKKQPVAFWCNPISGHNTLYWYLQNLGQGPELLIRYENEEAVDDSQLPKDRFSAERLKGVDSTLKIQPAELGDSAVYLCASSFLSTDTQYFGPGTRLTVL.

The CDR3 reads CASSFSGANVLTF. In nucleotides, the CDR3 is TGTGCCAGCAGCTTCTCTGGGGCCAACGTCCTGACTTTC. V and J are TRBV2 and TRBJ2-6; D is unresolved. Germline CDR1 reads SNHLY; CDR2 reads FYNNEI. Deletions cut 6 bases from V and 0 bases from J, with 3 bases between. The CDR3 contains 13 residues.

The chain couples TRBV23-1 to TRBJ1-5; 7 positions agree with TRBD1. Being an ORF, TRBV23-1 has a function that is uncertain. Unmatched junction bases numbered 20, after V lost 3 bases and J lost 0 bases. The CDR3 extends over 21 amino acids. In DNA form, the CDR3 reads TGCGCCAGCAGTCATAGGGTTTTCTTAACAGGGGAGGTCGGTAGCAATCAGCCCCAGCATTTT. Its translation: CASSHRVFLTGEVGSNQPQHF.

CDR3 loop: CASSPTGMNTEAFF. The CDR3 DNA is TGTGCCAGCAGCCCGACAGGGATGAACACTGAAGCTTTCTTT. The rearrangement joins TRBV9 to TRBJ1-1; 7 positions agree with TRBD1. The J segment lost 0 bases and the V segment lost 4 bases, leaving 3 bases of the junction unmatched. Germline V gives CDR1 SGDLS, CDR2 YYNGEE. CDR3 length: 14 amino acids.

The chain has TRBV18 and TRBJ1-6; D unresolved. V was shortened by 6 bases and J by 5 bases, with 23 bases between the two germline ends. Germline CDR1 reads KGHSH; CDR2 reads LQKENI. The CDR3 runs to 18 residues. In DNA, the CDR3 is TGTGCCAGCTCGCGGGGTTCGGGAAGACAAGCGGATAATTCACCCCTCCACTTT. Its protein product is CASSRGSGRQADNSPLHF. Combining the CDR3 with reference TRBV18 and TRBJ1-6 gives the whole variable domain NAGVMQNPRHLVRRRGQEARLRCSPMKGHSHVYWYRQLPEEGLKFMVYLQKENIIDESGMPKERFSAEFPKEGPSILRIQQVVRGDSAAYFCASSRGSGRQADNSPLHFGNGTRLTVT.

This rearrangement joins TRBV2 to TRBJ2-3; TRBD1 agrees at 7 bases. The junction had 4 bases not matched to a gene; V was cut back by 7 bases and J by 0 bases. This CDR3 region has 14 residues. CDR1 and CDR2 from the germline V gene are SNHLY and FYNNEI. CDR3 nucleotides: TGTGCCAGCAAGGGGGCAGTAAGCACAGATACGCAGTATTTT. Amino acid sequence: CASKGAVSTDTQYF.

This clone has just a few counts. The gene calls are TRBV7-9 and TRBJ1-1, with D tentatively TRBD1 (5 bases). The germline V and J ends were trimmed by 7 bases and 4 bases, with 19 bases remaining between them. Germline lookup yields CDR1 SEHNR and CDR2 FQNEAQ (reference sequence). The CDR3 totals 15 residues. CDR3 loop: CASTWGPGEGTEAFF. CDR3 nucleotide sequence: TGTGCCAGCACTTGGGGCCCGGGGGAGGGCACTGAAGCTTTCTTT.

The V and J genes are TRBV5-6 and TRBJ1-1; D is uncertain. This CDR3 is built from 13 residues. Looked up from germline, CDR1 is SGHDT and CDR2 is YYEEEE. The ends were cut back, 0 bases at V and 3 bases at J, with 6 bases in the middle. The CDR3 bases are TGTGCCAGCAGCTTGGACACCGACACTGAAGCTTTCTTT. This encodes CASSLDTDTEAFF.

About this clone: The junction departs from the called germline gene at one end, perhaps through a read error. Other DNA sequences in the sample encode the same CDR3. The V and J genes are TRBV7-2 and TRBJ2-1; 7 bases line up with TRBD2. CDR1 and CDR2 from the germline V gene are SGHTA and FQGNSA. This CDR3 is built from 16 residues. The CDR3, as DNA: TGTGCCAGTAGCTCCCTCGGGAGGAGCTCCTACAATGAGCAGTTCTTC. The encoded protein is CASSSLGRSSYNEQFF. Full variable domain (remainder filled in from reference TRBV7-2 and TRBJ2-1): GAGVSQSPSNKVTEKGKDVELRCDPISGHTALYWYRQSLGQGLEFLIYFQGNSAPDKSGLPSDRFSAERTGGSVSTLTIQRTQQEDSAVYLCASSSLGRSSYNEQFFGPGTRLTVL.

The chain employs TRBV28 and TRBJ2-3, with D hard to call. The germline V gene encodes CDR1 MDHEN and CDR2 SYDVKM. This CDR3 region has 10 residues. V was shortened by 7 bases and J by 5 bases, with 4 bases between the two germline ends. CDR3 nucleotide sequence: TGTGCCAGCAATCGAGATACGCAGTATTTT. Its protein product is CASNRDTQYF.

The chain has TRBV14 and TRBJ2-3, with 9 nucleotides matching TRBD1. Trimming removed 0 bases from V and 1 base from J; junction bases left unmatched: 2. Germline assignment: CDR1 SGHDN and CDR2 FVKESK. CDR3 length: 16 amino acids. CDR3 region: CASSQDWDRGTDTQYF. The CDR3 DNA reads as TGTGCCAGCAGCCAAGATTGGGACAGGGGCACAGATACGCAGTATTTT. The full variable domain, completed using reference TRBV14 and TRBJ2-3, is EAGVTQFPSHSVIEKGQTVTLRCDPISGHDNLYWYRRVMGKEIKFLLHFVKESKQDESGMPNNRFLAERTGGTYSTLKVQPAELEDSGVYFCASSQDWDRGTDTQYFGPGTRLTVL.

This sequence joins TRBV6-1 and TRBJ1-5; D is uncertain. Trimming removed 4 bases at V and 2 bases at J, with 12 bases between. Germline CDR1 and CDR2: MNHNS and SASEGT. The length of the CDR3 is 15 residues. The CDR3 nucleotides are TGTGCCAGCAGTGGAGCGGAGGCGGGCAATCAGCCCCAGCATTTT. Encoded protein: CASSGAEAGNQPQHF.

The rearrangement links TRBV30 to TRBJ1-5; TRBD1 is a possible D gene (5 bases). Trimming pared 5 bases from V and 7 bases from J, leaving 21 bases between. This CDR3 is built from 15 residues. Germline CDR1 is GTSNPN and CDR2 is SVGIG (reference sequence). In DNA, the CDR3 is TGTGCCTGGCAACCCTCAGGGAATACGGAACAGCCCCAGCATTTT. Amino acids: CAWQPSGNTEQPQHF.

The chain employs TRBV29-1 and TRBJ2-2, with D tentatively TRBD2 (7 bases). This CDR3 contains 15 residues. The germline gives CDR1 SQVTM, CDR2 ANQGSEA. Trimming stripped 4 bases from V and 7 bases from J, with 19 bases between. CDR3 in DNA: TGCAGCGTTGCCCCCAGAAGGGGGGGTGGCGGGGAGCTGTTTTTT. As protein: CSVAPRRGGGGELFF.

The chain couples TRBV10-3 to TRBJ2-1; 14 nucleotides line up with TRBD2. V shed 3 bases, J shed 8 bases, and the junction held 9 bases outside the gene matches. Germline CDR1 and CDR2: ENHRY and SYGVKD. The CDR3 runs 17 residues. As DNA, the CDR3 is TGTGCCATCAGTGAAGCCGAGACTAGCGGGAGGGCAGATGAGCAGTTCTTC. As protein: CAISEAETSGRADEQFF.

The chain combines TRBV7-3 with TRBJ2-5, with D tentatively TRBD1 (6 bases). CDR1 and CDR2 (germline): SGHTA, FQGTGA. The CDR3 extends over 12 amino acids. The V gene lost 4 bases and the J gene lost 5 bases, with 8 bases spanning the gap. The CDR3 nucleotides read TGTGCCAGCAGCTCCCAGGGGGAGACCCAGTACTTC. As protein: CASSSQGETQYF. The variable domain in full, with the rest retrieved from reference TRBV7-3 and TRBJ2-5, is GAGVSQTPSNKVTEKGKYVELRCDPISGHTALYWYRQSLGQGPEFLIYFQGTGAADDSGLPNDRFFAVRPEGSVSTLKIQRTERGDSAVYLCASSSQGETQYFGPGTRLLVL.

The rearrangement uses TRBV11-3 and TRBJ2-1; 10 bases align to TRBD1. This CDR3 has 15 residues. V gave up 4 bases and J gave up 3 bases; unmatched junction bases: 3. Germline loops: CDR1 SGHNT, CDR2 YENEEA. CDR3 DNA sequence: TGTGCCAGCAGCTCGGACAGGGGGTACTACAATGAGCAGTTCTTC. Translated, it gives CASSSDRGYYNEQFF.

The genes are TRBV5-4 and TRBJ2-1, with 10 bases identical to TRBD2. The CDR3 runs to 14 residues. Unmatched junction bases numbered 2, after V lost 4 bases and J lost 4 bases. Germline lookup yields CDR1 SGHNT and CDR2 YYREEE (reference sequence). CDR3 loop: CASSMTSGYNEQFF. Here the CDR3 DNA reads TGTGCCAGCAGCATGACTAGCGGGTACAATGAGCAGTTCTTC. The full variable domain, with the rest looked up from reference TRBV5-4 and TRBJ2-1, is ETGVTQSPTHLIKTRGQQVTLRCSSQSGHNTVSWYQQALGQGPQFIFQYYREEENGRGNFPPRFSGLQFPNYSSELNVNALELDDSALYLCASSMTSGYNEQFFGPGTRLTVL.

This clone came up a few times. This chain links TRBV2 with TRBJ2-1, with D possibly being TRBD2 (6 bases). V was trimmed by 3 bases and J by 7 bases, leaving 13 bases between them. Germline CDR1 reads SNHLY; CDR2 reads FYNNEI. The CDR3 loop spans 14 amino acids. The CDR3: CASSDTSGGNEQFF. The CDR3 DNA reads TGTGCCAGCAGTGATACCTCAGGAGGGAATGAGCAGTTCTTC.

The J gene is TRBJ2-1, the V gene TRBV28, with 7 positions matching TRBD2. CDR3 size: 16 residues. Germline CDR1 is MDHEN and CDR2 is SYDVKM. Trimming cost V 5 bases and J 8 bases; bases outside gene matches: 15. This CDR3 is CASSAEGRGSLHEQFF. The DNA of the CDR3 is TGTGCCAGCAGTGCAGAGGGGAGGGGATCTCTTCATGAGCAGTTCTTC.